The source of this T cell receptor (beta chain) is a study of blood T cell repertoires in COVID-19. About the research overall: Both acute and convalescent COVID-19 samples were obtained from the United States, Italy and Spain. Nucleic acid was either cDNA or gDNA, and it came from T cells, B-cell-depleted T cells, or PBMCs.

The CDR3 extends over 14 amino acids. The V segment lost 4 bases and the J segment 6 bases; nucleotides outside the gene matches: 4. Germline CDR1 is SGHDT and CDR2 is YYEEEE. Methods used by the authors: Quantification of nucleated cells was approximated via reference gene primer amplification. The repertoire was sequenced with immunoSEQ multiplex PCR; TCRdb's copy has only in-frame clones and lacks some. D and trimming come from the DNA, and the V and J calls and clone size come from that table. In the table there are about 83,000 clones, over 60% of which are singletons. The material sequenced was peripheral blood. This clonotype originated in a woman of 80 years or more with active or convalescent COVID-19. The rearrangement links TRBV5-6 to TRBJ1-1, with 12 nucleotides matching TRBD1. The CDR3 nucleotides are TGTGCCAGCAGCCACGGGACAGGGGGCGCTGAAGCTTTCTTT. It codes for CASSHGTGGAEAFF.